A selection of T cell receptor beta chains follows, all from one sample in a study of long-term antiretroviral therapy in people with HIV. Method: immunoSEQ multiplex PCR; TCRdb's copy keeps in-frame clones and lacks some. The profile shows more than 20,000 clones, roughly 94% of them singletons. The source material was unsorted PBMCs, sampled about 4.7 years after starting antiretroviral therapy. These receptors all stem from a woman aged 50 to 65 with HIV. The CDR3 runs from the conserved cysteine through the conserved F or W. A D gene is named only where the DNA matches it firmly. Clone size appears in some rows only: once, few, many, or a class for an expanded clone.

size	D	V	J	DNA	CDR3
NA	NA	TRBV5-4	TRBJ2-5	TGTGCCAGCAGCAACTACGGGCCCGGAGAGACCCAGTACTTC	CASSNYGPGETQYF
NA	TRBD1	TRBV14	TRBJ1-3	TGTGCCAGCAGCTGGACAGGAACCTCTGGAAACACCATATATTTT	CASSWTGTSGNTIYF
NA	NA	TRBV6-5	TRBJ1-1	TGTGCCAGCAGTAGGGGCACTCGCACTGAAGCTTTCTTT	CASSRGTRTEAFF
NA	TRBD2	TRBV11-2	TRBJ2-7	TGTGCCAGCGGATTAGCGGGGGCCGGCTACGAGCAGTACTTC	CASGLAGAGYEQYF
NA	NA	TRBV6-5	TRBJ1-2	TGTGCCAGCAAAGGGGGGGGTGCCTATGGCTACACCTTC	CASKGGGAYGYTF
NA	NA	TRBV7-2	TRBJ2-7	TGTGCCAGCAGCTTAGGGGGCGGGGCTTTCTACGAGCAGTACTTC	CASSLGGGAFYEQYF
NA	NA	TRBV6-1	TRBJ2-1	TGTGCCAGCAGTGATCGGAGTGAGCAGTTCTTC	CASSDRSEQFF
NA	TRBD1	TRBV6-6	TRBJ2-5	TGTGCCAGCAGTATAGGGACAGTACAAGAGACCCAGTACTTC	CASSIGTVQETQYF
NA	NA	TRBV6-6	TRBJ1-5	TGTGCCAGCAGTTTCGGGGCCAATCAGCCCCAGCATTTT	CASSFGANQPQHF
NA	TRBD1	TRBV6-5	TRBJ1-5	TGTGCCAGCAGAAGGGGACAGGGGCCCGGACAGCCCCAGCATTTT	CASRRGQGPGQPQHF
NA	NA	TRBV2	TRBJ2-6	TGTGCCAGCAGTGAATATCTCCTGGCGGGGGCCAACGTCCTGACTTTC	CASSEYLLAGANVLTF
NA	TRBD2	TRBV4-1	TRBJ2-3	TGCGCCAGCAGCCATCCGGGACTAGCGGGAGTTACTGGAGCAGATACGCAGTATTTT	CASSHPGLAGVTGADTQYF
NA	NA	TRBV18	TRBJ2-2	TGTGCCAGCTCACCTTCCTCTGGAGGTACGAACACCGGGGAGCTGTTTTTT	CASSPSSGGTNTGELFF
NA	NA	TRBV7-2	TRBJ2-7	TGTGCCAGCAGCCTTTATTCCGTTGGACTAACCTCCTACGAGCAGTACTTC	CASSLYSVGLTSYEQYF
large	TRBD1	TRBV5-1	TRBJ1-3	TGCGCCAGCAGCTTGGGACAGGGAGCACCGGACACCATATATTTT	CASSLGQGAPDTIYF
NA	TRBD1	TRBV4-2	TRBJ2-7	TGTGCCAGCAGCCAACTACAGGGGGACCTCTACGAGCAGTACTTC	CASSQLQGDLYEQYF
NA	NA	TRBV6-1	TRBJ2-2	TGTGCCAGCACTCTCTCCGGGGAGCTGTTTTTT	CASTLSGELFF
NA	NA	TRBV28	TRBJ2-7	TGTGCCAGCAGTTTCCGGGGGGACAGATCCTACGAGCAGTACTTC	CASSFRGDRSYEQYF
NA	NA	TRBV6-1	TRBJ2-1	TGTGCCAGCAGTCCACAGCGGACAACCTACAATGAGCAGTTCTTC	CASSPQRTTYNEQFF
NA	NA	TRBV27	TRBJ2-2	TGTGCCAGCAGTTTAAAAGGTACCGGGGAGCTGTTTTTT	CASSLKGTGELFF
NA	TRBD2	TRBV27	TRBJ2-1	TGTGCCAGCTTGCGTAGCGGGAGTTCCTACAATGAGCAGTTCTTC	CASLRSGSSYNEQFF
once	NA	TRBV7-9	TRBJ2-7	TGTGCCAGCAGCTTAGACAGCTCCTACGAGCAGTACTTC	CASSLDSSYEQYF
NA	NA	TRBV6-9	TRBJ1-2	TGTGCCAGCACCCGTCAAGGGGGGCTTTGCTATGGCTACACCTTC	CASTRQGGLCYGYTF
NA	TRBD2	TRBV19	TRBJ2-7	TGTGCCAGTAAGGACGGCGGGAGTTCGGGGGAGCAGTACTTC	CASKDGGSSGEQYF
NA	NA	TRBV5-4	TRBJ2-7	TGTGCCAGCAGCTTAGGAAGGAATATCTACGAGCAGTACTTC	CASSLGRNIYEQYF
NA	NA	TRBV4-1	TRBJ2-7	TGCGCCAGCAGCCATGGGGACTTTGTATCCTACGAGCAGTACTTC	CASSHGDFVSYEQYF
NA	TRBD1	TRBV5-4	TRBJ1-1	TGTGCCAGCAGGGATGGACAGGGACTTTCCGAAGCTTTCTTT	CASRDGQGLSEAFF
NA	NA	TRBV7-9	TRBJ1-3	TGTGCCAGCACCCAAGGAGGGGGGGCTGGAAACACCATATATTTT	CASTQGGGAGNTIYF
NA	NA	TRBV28	TRBJ1-3	TGTGCCAGCAGTTTCGGGGTCTCTGGAAACACCATATATTTT	CASSFGVSGNTIYF
NA	NA	TRBV27	TRBJ2-3	TGTGCCAGCAGTCCTCGAGGGGCACCTTCTTTTACGCAGTATTTT	CASSPRGAPSFTQYF
NA	TRBD1	TRBV29-1	TRBJ2-1	TGCAGCGTTGAAGATCCAGTGACAGGGGAATCCTACAATGAGCAGTTCTTC	CSVEDPVTGESYNEQFF
NA	TRBD2	TRBV9	TRBJ2-7	TGTGCCAGCAGCGGGTCTAGCGGGAGGCCCCTCTACGAGCAGTACTTC	CASSGSSGRPLYEQYF
NA	TRBD2	TRBV2	TRBJ2-5	TGTGCCAGCAGCCGAACTAGCGCCCAAGAGACCCAGTACTTC	CASSRTSAQETQYF
NA	TRBD1	TRBV5-4	TRBJ1-4	TGTGCCAGCAGCTTGAGGGGGACAGGGGTTGAAAAACTGTTTTTT	CASSLRGTGVEKLFF
NA	NA	TRBV6-4	TRBJ2-3	TGTGCCAGCAGTGAGATTGGGGGATCCTCCTATACGCAGTATTTT	CASSEIGGSSYTQYF
NA	TRBD2	TRBV6-6	TRBJ2-7	TGTGCCAGCAGCCCCTCCCGACTAGCTAGGGACTACGAGCAGTACTTC	CASSPSRLARDYEQYF
NA	NA	TRBV5-4	TRBJ1-2	TGTGCCAGCAGCCAGGCGGGAGTACGGTATGGCTACACCTTC	CASSQAGVRYGYTF
NA	NA	TRBV5-1	TRBJ2-7	TGCGCCAGCAGCCTCGGGGATGGCGAGCAGTACTTC	CASSLGDGEQYF
NA	NA	TRBV10-3	TRBJ1-1	TGTGCCATCGGCCCCGGGGGCACTGAAGCTTTCTTT	CAIGPGGTEAFF
NA	TRBD2	TRBV27	TRBJ2-1	TGTGCCAGCAGCGACCCCAAAACTAGCGGGAGCCTGGGTGAGCAGTTCTTC	CASSDPKTSGSLGEQFF
NA	NA	TRBV9	TRBJ1-2	TGTGCCAGCAGCGCCTCGACAGGCCCCTATGGCTACACCTTC	CASSASTGPYGYTF
NA	NA	TRBV6-5	TRBJ2-3	TGTGCCAGCAGTTACCGACAGGAGCGCACAGATACGCAGTATTTT	CASSYRQERTDTQYF
NA	TRBD1	TRBV9	TRBJ2-2	TGTGCCAGCAGCGCCGGGGGACAGGACACCGGGGAGCTGTTTTTT	CASSAGGQDTGELFF
NA	NA	TRBV7-2	TRBJ2-7	TGTGCCAGCACGGACCAAGCGGGTTACTACGAGCAGTACTTC	CASTDQAGYYEQYF
NA	TRBD2	TRBV5-1	TRBJ2-3	TGCGCCAGCAGCTCCTTACCAGCGGGAAACACAGATACGCAGTATTTT	CASSSLPAGNTDTQYF
once	NA	TRBV27	TRBJ1-5	TGTGCCAGCAGTTTTGTCGGCAATCAGCCCCAGCATTTT	CASSFVGNQPQHF
few	NA	TRBV4-3	TRBJ2-1	TGCGCCAGCAGCCCAGAAGCCGGGCCCCTCTTGGGTAGTCCTTATGAGCAGTTCTTC	CASSPEAGPLLGSPYEQFF
NA	NA	TRBV29-1	TRBJ1-5	TGCAGCGCGAAAAGGGGGGAGAATCAGCCCCAGCATTTT	CSAKRGENQPQHF
NA	TRBD1	TRBV5-8	TRBJ1-2	TGTGCCACCTCAAGACAGGGCGATCGCTATGGCTACACCTTC	CATSRQGDRYGYTF
NA	TRBD2	TRBV5-5	TRBJ2-3	TGTGCCAGCAGCTTGGCCGGATTGCTAGCGGGAGTCCCAGATACGCAGTATTTT	CASSLAGLLAGVPDTQYF
NA	NA	TRBV7-2	TRBJ2-1	TGTGCCAGCGGAATGGAAGTAAAGCAGTTCTTC	CASGMEVKQFF
NA	NA	TRBV4-1	TRBJ2-3	TGCGCCAGCAGCCAAGGACATGGCGGTTTCACAGATACGCAGTATTTT	CASSQGHGGFTDTQYF
NA	NA	TRBV6-6	TRBJ1-2	TGTGCCAGCAGTTACTCACAGGGACGCTATGGCTACACCTTC	CASSYSQGRYGYTF
NA	NA	TRBV28	TRBJ1-2	TGTGCCAGCAGTTCCCCGACCGGCGCTAACTATGGCTACACCTTC	CASSSPTGANYGYTF
NA	NA	TRBV5-1	TRBJ2-2	TGCGCCACTTCGGACGGGGGATATTCCGGGGAGCTGTTTTTT	CATSDGGYSGELFF
NA	TRBD2	TRBV7-9	TRBJ2-1	TGTGCCAGCAGCTCCAGACTAGCGGGTATAGGGCTCCTCCATGAGCAGTTCTTC	CASSSRLAGIGLLHEQFF
NA	NA	TRBV6-1	TRBJ1-2	TGTGCCAGCAGTGAAGGACAAAAAAAGCCCTATGGCTACACCTTC	CASSEGQKKPYGYTF
NA	TRBD1	TRBV28	TRBJ1-2	TGTGCCAGCAGTCCCGGACAGGGGGCGAACTATGGCTACACCTTC	CASSPGQGANYGYTF
NA	NA	TRBV4-2	TRBJ1-6	TGTGCCAGCAGCCAAGATGTAAGGGCTTCATGGAATTCACCCCTCCACTTT	CASSQDVRASWNSPLHF
NA	NA	TRBV10-3	TRBJ1-1	TGTGCCATCAGTCCGACCGGGGAGCCAACAGAAGCTTTCTTT	CAISPTGEPTEAFF